This T cell receptor beta chain was observed in a study of T cells in Graves' hyperthyroidism and ophthalmopathy. The overall study: Upon initial diagnosis and before any treatment, peripheral blood was collected.

The ends lost 3 bases at V and 0 bases at J; junction bases unmatched: 4. The CDR3 contains 15 residues. Germline V gives CDR1 DFQATT, CDR2 SNEGSKA (reference sequence). From RNA transcripts, TCR beta CDR3 regions were amplified. The TCR CDR3 was amplified in a first-round RT-PCR using the HTBI primer set. Via MiXCR, TCRdb re-called the multiplex PCR reads, giving one row per CDR3 protein. The sample holds under 800,000 distinct CDR3 sequences; about 14% are singletons and the top ten take roughly 10%. In its sample, this clonotype was seen many times. The PBMCs had their origin in 7.5 to 10 ml of fresh peripheral blood.

Sequenced material: blood. The receptor was isolated from a young woman with Graves' hyperthyroidism. The chain carries TRBV20-1 and TRBJ2-3; the match to TRBD2 covers 9 bases. The CDR3 loop reads CSARVREGSTDTQYF. The CDR3 coding sequence is TGCAGTGCTAGGGTGCGGGAGGGGAGCACAGATACGCAGTATTTT.